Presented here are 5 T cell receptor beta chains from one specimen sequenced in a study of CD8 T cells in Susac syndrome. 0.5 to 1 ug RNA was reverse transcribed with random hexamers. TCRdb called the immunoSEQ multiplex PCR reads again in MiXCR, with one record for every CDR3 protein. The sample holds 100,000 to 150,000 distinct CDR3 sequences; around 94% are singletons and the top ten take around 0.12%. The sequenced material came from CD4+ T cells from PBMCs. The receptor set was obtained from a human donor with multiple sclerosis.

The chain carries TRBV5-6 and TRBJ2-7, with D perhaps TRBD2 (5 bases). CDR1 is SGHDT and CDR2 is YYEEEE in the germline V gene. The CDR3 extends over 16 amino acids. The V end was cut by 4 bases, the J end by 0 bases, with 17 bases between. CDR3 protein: CASSPPRVDSSYEQYF. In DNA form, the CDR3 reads TGTGCCAGCAGCCCCCCGAGGGTGGATAGCTCCTACGAGCAGTACTTC. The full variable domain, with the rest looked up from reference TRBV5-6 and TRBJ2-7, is DAGVTQSPTHLIKTRGQQVTLRCSPKSGHDTVSWYQQALGQGPQFIFQYYEEEERQRGNFPDRFSGHQFPNYSSELNVNALLLGDSALYLCASSPPRVDSSYEQYFGPGTRLTVT.

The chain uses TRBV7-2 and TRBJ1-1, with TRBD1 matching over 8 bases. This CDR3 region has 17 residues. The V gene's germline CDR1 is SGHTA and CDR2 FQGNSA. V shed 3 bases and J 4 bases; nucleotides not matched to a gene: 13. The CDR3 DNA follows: TGTGCCAGCAGCTTCGGACAGGGACAGCCCCGCGGCACTGAAGCTTTCTTT. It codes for CASSFGQGQPRGTEAFF.

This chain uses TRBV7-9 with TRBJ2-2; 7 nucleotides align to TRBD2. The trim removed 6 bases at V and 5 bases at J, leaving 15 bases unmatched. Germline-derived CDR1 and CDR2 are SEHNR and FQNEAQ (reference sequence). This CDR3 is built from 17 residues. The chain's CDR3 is CASRPPLRLASTGELFF. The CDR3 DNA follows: TGTGCCAGCAGGCCCCCGCTCCGACTAGCCTCTACCGGGGAGCTGTTTTTT.

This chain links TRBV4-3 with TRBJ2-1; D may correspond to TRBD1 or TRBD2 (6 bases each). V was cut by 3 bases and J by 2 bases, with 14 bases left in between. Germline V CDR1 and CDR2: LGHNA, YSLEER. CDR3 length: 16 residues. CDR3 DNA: TGCGCCAGCAGCCATCGAACCGGGGGCGCCTACAATGAGCAGTTCTTC. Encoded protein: CASSHRTGGAYNEQFF.

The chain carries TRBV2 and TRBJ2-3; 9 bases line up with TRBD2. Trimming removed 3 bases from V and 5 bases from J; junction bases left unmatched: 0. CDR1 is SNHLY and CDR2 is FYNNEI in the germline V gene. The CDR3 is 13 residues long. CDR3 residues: CASSETSGDTQYF. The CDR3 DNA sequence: TGTGCCAGCAGTGAGACTAGCGGAGATACGCAGTATTTT.